The 10 T cell receptor beta chains reported below all come from one sample, sequenced in a study of identical twins. TCRdb analysed the 5' RACE reads with MiXCR anew, one entry per CDR3 protein. In the table there are roughly 1.6 million distinct CDR3 sequences, more than 30% of which are singletons. Sequenced: cord blood. These receptors were taken from a newborn girl in good health.

The genes are TRBV12-3 or TRBV12-4 and TRBJ1-1; 7 bases map to TRBD1. J gave up 3 bases and V 1 base, and 11 bases lay outside the gene matches. The CDR3 is made up of 17 amino acids. CDR3 in DNA: TGTGCCAGCAGTTTAGGCAGGGGGGCGGGGAAGGACACTGAAGCTTTCTTT. It yields the protein CASSLGRGAGKDTEAFF.

V usage is TRBV6-4 and J usage is TRBJ2-5; D not resolved. CDR1 and CDR2 (germline): MRHNA, SNTAGT. V was trimmed by 9 bases and J by 6 bases, leaving 11 bases between them. The CDR3 is made up of 11 amino acids. CDR3 nucleotides: TGTGCCAGGCGGCCAGTCCAGACCCAGTACTTC. Its translation: CARRPVQTQYF.

The rearrangement uses TRBV11-2 and TRBJ1-6; D not certain. Deletions cut 1 base from V and 6 bases from J, with 10 bases between. The CDR3 is made up of 15 amino acids. The V gene's germline CDR1 is SGHAT and CDR2 FQNNGV. CDR3: CASSLGARPNSPLHF. CDR3 DNA sequence: TGTGCCAGCAGCTTAGGGGCCAGGCCTAATTCACCCCTCCACTTT.

This clonotype was counted only a few times. The chain employs TRBV28 and TRBJ2-1; a weak D match, TRBD2 (6 bases). Germline V lookup: CDR1 MDHEN, CDR2 SYDVKM. The CDR3 is 15 residues long. Deletions cut 2 bases from V and 6 bases from J, with 14 bases between. CDR3 loop: CASSLLPRTTNEQFF. The CDR3 DNA reads as TGTGCCAGCAGTTTACTCCCCAGGACTACCAATGAGCAGTTCTTC.

This chain links TRBV3-1 with TRBJ2-1, with D maybe TRBD2 (5 bases). From germline, CDR1 is LGHDT and CDR2 YNNKEL (reference sequence). V was cut by 2 bases and J by 7 bases, with 12 bases left in between. The CDR3 is made up of 14 amino acids. The DNA of the CDR3 is TGTGCCAGCAGCCAAACTCAGCGGCGTAATGAGCAGTTCTTC. Its translation is CASSQTQRRNEQFF.

The gene calls are TRBV29-1 and TRBJ2-2; D uncertain. Germline loops: CDR1 SQVTM, CDR2 ANQGSEA. The CDR3 totals 12 residues. Trimming took off 4 bases at V and 5 bases at J, with 8 bases between the two ends. The CDR3 coding sequence is TGCAGCGTTGGGACCGTTACCGGGGAGCTGTTTTTT. This codes for CSVGTVTGELFF.

In the case of this clonotype: This probably arose from a read error, given a far larger clone one base away. The chain couples TRBV12-3 or TRBV12-4 to TRBJ2-3; D ambiguous. The CDR3 runs to 12 residues. CDR3 DNA: TGTGCCAGCAGTTTTAGCCCAGATGCGCAGTATTTT. It encodes CASSFSPDAQYF.

V gene TRBV21-1 combines with J gene TRBJ1-1; the table's D call, TRBD1, was not checked against the DNA. TRBV21-1 is listed as a pseudogene. The CDR3 sequence is 18 residues long. CDR3 sequence (DNA): TGTGCCAGCACCACCAGGTCCCACAAGCCAGGAAAAAACACTGAAGCTTTCTTT. It is translated as CASTTRSHKPGKNTEAFF.

V and J are TRBV20-1 and TRBJ2-3; 7 bases match TRBD2. The CDR3 covers 14 residues. Trimming removed 6 bases from V and 0 bases from J; junction bases left unmatched: 6. Germline CDR1 is DFQATT and CDR2 is SNEGSKA (reference sequence). Written as DNA, the CDR3 is TGCAGTGCCCCCAAAGCGGGGAGCACAGATACGCAGTATTTT. Encoded protein: CSAPKAGSTDTQYF.

The chain joins TRBV29-1 to TRBJ1-2; D is ambiguous. Looked up from germline, CDR1 is SQVTM and CDR2 is ANQGSEA. V lost 3 bases to trimming and J lost 2 bases, with 7 bases between them. This CDR3 contains 12 residues. The CDR3 nucleotides are TGCAGCGTTGATACGAAAAACTATGGCTACACCTTC. It yields the protein CSVDTKNYGYTF. The variable domain in full, completed from reference TRBV29-1 and TRBJ1-2, reads SAVISQKPSRDICQRGTSLTIQCQVDSQVTMMFWYRQQPGQSLTLIATANQGSEATYESGFVIDKFPISRPNLTFSTLTVSNMSPEDSSIYLCSVDTKNYGYTFGSGTRLTVV.